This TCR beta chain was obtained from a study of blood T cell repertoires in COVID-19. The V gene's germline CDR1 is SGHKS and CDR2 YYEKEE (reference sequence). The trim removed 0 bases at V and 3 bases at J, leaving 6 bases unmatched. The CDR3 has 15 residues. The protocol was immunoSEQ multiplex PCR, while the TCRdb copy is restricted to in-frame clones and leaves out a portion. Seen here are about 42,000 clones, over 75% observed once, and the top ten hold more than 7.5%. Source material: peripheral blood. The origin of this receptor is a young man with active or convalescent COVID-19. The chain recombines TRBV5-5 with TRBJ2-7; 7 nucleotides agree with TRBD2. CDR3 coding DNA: TGTGCCAGCAGCTTGGTTACGGGGGGAAGCTACGAGCAGTACTTC. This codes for CASSLVTGGSYEQYF.